This T cell receptor beta chain was obtained from a study of blood T cell repertoires in COVID-19. About the study: Researchers got acute and convalescent COVID-19 samples from the United States, Italy and Spain. The analysed material was cDNA or gDNA that came from T cells, B-cell-depleted T cells, or PBMCs.

Germline V gene lookup returns CDR1 SGHRS and CDR2 YFSETQ. Trimming at V came to 0 bases and at J to 2 bases, leaving 2 bases not matched to a gene. This CDR3 is built from 15 residues. Generated by immunoSEQ multiplex PCR, the TCRdb table keeps only in-frame clones and is missing some. The top ten hold around 23% of the sample, which has 150,000 to 200,000 clones, about 86% seen once. In regard to this clone: The sample contains more than one DNA sequence encoding this CDR3.

In assigning cohorts, the study relied on participant-reported clinical history. This receptor was obtained from a woman in her thirties or forties in a cohort exposed to, infected with or recovered from COVID-19 (not recorded which). The V gene is TRBV5-1, the J gene TRBJ2-3, with 8 bases that match TRBD2. The source material was PBMCs or T cells enriched from blood (not recorded which). This CDR3 reads CASSLEAGVTDTQYF. CDR3 nucleotides: TGCGCCAGCAGCTTGGAAGCGGGGGTCACAGATACGCAGTATTTT.